Presented here are 21 T cell receptor beta chains from one specimen sequenced in a study of graft-versus-host responses after intestinal transplantation. These receptors have no known antigen. Here immunoSEQ multiplex PCR was the method, and the copy in TCRdb shows in-frame clones only, minus some. The sample has 90,000 to 150,000 clones, 80% to 95% seen once. The sequenced sample was unstimulated CD4+ T cells sorted from spleen or lymph node cells, obtained before intestinal transplant. The source is a human donor who received an intestinal transplant.

The chain employs TRBV5-6 and TRBJ2-2; D is perhaps TRBD1 or TRBD2 (5 bases each). The CDR3 contains 16 residues. Germline CDR1 and CDR2: SGHDT and YYEEEE. Trimming shortened V by 4 bases and J by 4 bases, and 17 bases separated the two germline ends. CDR3 protein: CASSETRGTFTGELFF. The CDR3 bases are TGTGCCAGCAGCGAAACCAGAGGGACCTTCACCGGGGAGCTGTTTTTT.

The rearrangement links TRBV19 to TRBJ2-1, with 7 bases lining up with TRBD2. The CDR3 totals 18 residues. Germline lookup yields CDR1 LNHDA and CDR2 SQIVND (reference sequence). J gave up 5 bases and V 2 bases, and 15 bases lay outside the gene matches. CDR3: CASSIRGPGGPRDNEQFF. CDR3 bases: TGTGCCAGTAGTATACGCGGCCCGGGAGGCCCCAGGGACAATGAGCAGTTCTTC.

This clone was detected only once. The gene calls are TRBV19 and TRBJ2-3; 11 nucleotides align to TRBD2. Germline V gene data show CDR1 as LNHDA and CDR2 as SQIVND (reference sequence). Trimming cost V 4 bases and J 0 bases; bases outside gene matches: 3. The CDR3 consists of 16 residues. The CDR3 nucleotides are TGTGCCAGTAGTACCCGGACTAGCGGGAGCACAGATACGCAGTATTTT. Translated, it gives CASSTRTSGSTDTQYF. Supplemented by reference TRBV19 and TRBJ2-3, the full variable domain reads DGGITQSPKYLFRKEGQNVTLSCEQNLNHDAMYWYRQDPGQGLRLIYYSQIVNDFQKGDIAEGYSVSREKKESFPLTVTSAQKNPTAFYLCASSTRTSGSTDTQYFGPGTRLTVL.

The V gene is TRBV6-6, the J gene TRBJ2-1, with D perhaps TRBD1 or TRBD2 (5 bases each). V was clipped by 11 bases and J by 3 bases, with 20 bases between them. In germline, CDR1 is MNHNY, CDR2 SVGAGI (reference sequence). CDR3 length: 15 amino acids. The CDR3 sequence: CASSDPGRRYNEQFF. DNA for the CDR3: TGTGCCTCGTCTGACCCGGGACGGCGCTACAATGAGCAGTTCTTC.

The chain is built from TRBV7-2 and TRBJ2-7; 9 positions match TRBD1. The germline gives CDR1 SGHTA, CDR2 FQGNSA. The CDR3 is made up of 17 amino acids. J gave up 1 base and V 2 bases, and 9 bases lay outside the gene matches. CDR3 sequence reads: CASSLRSDRGLSYEQYF. In DNA form, the CDR3 reads TGTGCCAGCAGCTTACGTTCAGACAGGGGGTTGTCCTACGAGCAGTACTTC.

The chain has TRBV18 and TRBJ2-1; 15 positions match TRBD2. V trimming: 0 bases; J trimming: 1 base; junction bases outside the gene matches: 1. This CDR3 is 18 amino acids long. Looked up from germline, CDR1 is KGHSH and CDR2 is LQKENI. The CDR3 loop reads CASSPPGLAGGSYNEQFF. The CDR3 DNA reads TGTGCCAGCTCACCACCGGGACTAGCGGGAGGATCCTACAATGAGCAGTTCTTC.

The J gene is TRBJ2-2, the V gene TRBV27; TRBD2 might be the D (5 bases). The V gene lost 6 bases and the J gene lost 7 bases, with 15 bases spanning the gap. CDR1 is MNHEY, CDR2 SMNVEV, per germline (reference sequence). The CDR3 consists of 14 residues. This chain's CDR3 is CASSPRPAGGELFF. The CDR3 DNA is TGTGCCAGCAGCCCACGACCGGCGGGCGGGGAGCTGTTTTTT.

The V call is TRBV6-5, the J call TRBJ1-1, with TRBD1 matching over 10 bases. The CDR3 contains 16 residues. Germline-derived CDR1 and CDR2 are MNHEY and SVGAGI. Trimming at V came to 4 bases and at J to 5 bases, leaving 10 bases not matched to a gene. CDR3 in amino acids: CASSFIARDRGTEAFF. For the CDR3, the DNA is TGTGCCAGCAGTTTCATCGCCCGGGACAGGGGAACTGAAGCTTTCTTT.

The gene calls are TRBV6-1 and TRBJ1-2, with D perhaps TRBD1 (6 bases). The CDR3 runs 15 residues. V gave up 2 bases and J gave up 6 bases, with 16 bases separating them. Germline lookup yields CDR1 MNHNS and CDR2 SASEGT. CDR3 protein: CASSERQAPLHGYTF. CDR3 bases: TGTGCCAGCAGTGAAAGACAGGCCCCTTTACATGGCTACACCTTC.

This clone occurred a few times. This chain uses TRBV4-1 with TRBJ2-2; no firm D call. CDR3 length equals 16 residues. The ends were cut back, 4 bases at V and 1 base at J, with 13 bases in the middle. Germline V gene sequence: CDR1 MGHRA, CDR2 YSYEKL. The DNA of the CDR3 is TGCGCCAGCAGCCCGACTGAACGGAAGAACACCGGGGAGCTGTTTTTT. It specifies CASSPTERKNTGELFF.

The rearrangement links TRBV4-2 to TRBJ1-1; D gene ambiguous. The CDR3 has 14 amino acids. V lost 1 base and J lost 1, with 7 bases in between. Germline V gene data show CDR1 as LGHNA and CDR2 as YNFKEQ. The CDR3 sequence: CASSQVLENTEAFF. CDR3 nucleotide sequence: TGTGCCAGCAGCCAAGTCCTGGAGAACACTGAAGCTTTCTTT.

This clone showed up just once. V is TRBV6-6 and J is TRBJ2-1, with TRBD2 matching 9 bases. The CDR3 contains 16 residues. Looked up from germline, CDR1 is MNHNY and CDR2 is SVGAGI (reference sequence). The V and J ends lost 2 bases and 1 base, in that order; junction bases with no gene match: 3. Here the CDR3 DNA reads TGTGCCAGCAGTTACCTGGCGGGAGGGTCCTACAATGAGCAGTTCTTC. Protein: CASSYLAGGSYNEQFF.

The CDR3 DNA reads as TGTGCCAGCAGAACAGGGGTGGGGGCTAATGAAAAACTGTTTTTT. This encodes CASRTGVGANEKLFF. The V call is TRBV2, the J call TRBJ1-4; the match to TRBD1 covers 7 bases. The V gene's germline CDR1 is SNHLY and CDR2 FYNNEI. The CDR3 contains 15 residues. The V gene end was trimmed by 6 bases and the J gene end by 3 bases; junction bases not matched to a gene: 7.

The chain recombines TRBV5-4 with TRBJ2-7, with 8 bases identical to TRBD2. This CDR3 has 13 residues. Per the germline V gene, CDR1 is SGHNT and CDR2 is YYREEE (reference sequence). V shed 3 bases and J 3 bases; nucleotides not matched to a gene: 2. The CDR3 DNA sequence: TGTGCCAGCAGCTGGGCGGGAGGCTACGAGCAGTACTTC. Its translation is CASSWAGGYEQYF.

This chain connects TRBV7-8 to TRBJ2-3; D perhaps matches TRBD2 (6 bases). This CDR3 spans 19 amino acids. V lost 5 bases, J lost 0 bases, and 24 bases lay in between. Germline values: CDR1 SGHVS, CDR2 FQNEAQ. CDR3 DNA: TGTGCCAGCAGCCCTATTTGGGGGAGCGGGCGTCCGAGCACAGATACGCAGTATTTT. It translates to CASSPIWGSGRPSTDTQYF.

In DNA form, the CDR3 reads TGTGCCAGCAGTTATCAGAGTTACGAGCAGTACTTC. This codes for CASSYQSYEQYF. This chain joins TRBV6-6 and TRBJ2-7, with D unresolved. The ends were cut back, 3 bases at V and 4 bases at J, with 7 bases in the middle. The CDR3 is 12 amino acids. Germline V gene sequence: CDR1 MNHNY, CDR2 SVGAGI (reference sequence).

The CDR3 nucleotides read TGTGCCAGCAGCGTAACCGGAGGGGCAGGGGGCGTCTCTGGCTACACCTTC. Residues: CASSVTGGAGGVSGYTF. The genes are TRBV9 and TRBJ1-2; 8 positions match TRBD1. Germline V gene sequence: CDR1 SGDLS, CDR2 YYNGEE. Trimming took 1 base from V and 7 from J; bases not matched to a gene: 15. This CDR3 is built from 17 residues.

The chain combines TRBV30 with TRBJ2-2, with D possibly TRBD2 on 5 matching bases. The CDR3 runs 16 residues. With 4 bases removed from V and 6 bases from J, the gap between germline ends came to 21 bases. Germline lookup yields CDR1 GTSNPN and CDR2 SVGIG (reference sequence). DNA of the CDR3: TGTGCCTGGACCGCGGGCGGGTTTTGGGGAGCCGGGGAGCTGTTTTTT. This codes for CAWTAGGFWGAGELFF.

The V call is TRBV6-6, the J call TRBJ1-2; D is undetermined. V shed 10 bases and J shed 2 bases, with 17 bases lying between them. The germline V gene has CDR1 MNHNY and CDR2 SVGAGI (reference sequence). CDR3 length: 14 residues. This chain's CDR3 is CATSETHGNYGYTF. As DNA, the CDR3 is TGTGCCACCTCTGAAACCCACGGAAACTATGGCTACACCTTC.

The V call is TRBV5-1, the J call TRBJ1-1, with TRBD1 matching over 9 bases. The V segment lost 4 bases and the J segment 1 base; nucleotides outside the gene matches: 11. The CDR3 extends over 17 amino acids. Germline values: CDR1 SGHRS, CDR2 YFSETQ. CDR3 bases: TGCGCCAGCAGCACAGGACCCCCGGGACAGGGGAACACTGAAGCTTTCTTT. This translates into CASSTGPPGQGNTEAFF.

The chain employs TRBV27 and TRBJ2-7; 13 bases agree with TRBD2. Trimming cost V 6 bases and J 6 bases; bases outside gene matches: 11. Germline values: CDR1 MNHEY, CDR2 SMNVEV (reference sequence). There are 16 residues in the CDR3. CDR3 bases: TGTGCCAGCAGCCCAATCGGACTAGCGGGGGCCCCCGAGCAGTACTTC. Its protein product is CASSPIGLAGAPEQYF.